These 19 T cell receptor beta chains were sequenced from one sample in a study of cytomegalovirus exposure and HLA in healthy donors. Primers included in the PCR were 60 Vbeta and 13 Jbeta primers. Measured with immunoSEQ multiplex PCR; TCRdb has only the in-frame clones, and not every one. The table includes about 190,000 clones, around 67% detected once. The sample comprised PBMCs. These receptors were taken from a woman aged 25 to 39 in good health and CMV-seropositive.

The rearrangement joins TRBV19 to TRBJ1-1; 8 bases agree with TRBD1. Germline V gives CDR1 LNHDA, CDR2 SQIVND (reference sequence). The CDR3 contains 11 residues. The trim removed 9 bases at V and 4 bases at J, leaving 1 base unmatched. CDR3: CASGTGTEAFF. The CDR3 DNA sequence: TGTGCCAGCGGGACAGGCACTGAAGCTTTCTTT. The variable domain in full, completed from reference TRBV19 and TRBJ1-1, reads DGGITQSPKYLFRKEGQNVTLSCEQNLNHDAMYWYRQDPGQGLRLIYYSQIVNDFQKGDIAEGYSVSREKKESFPLTVTSAQKNPTAFYLCASGTGTEAFFGQGTRLTVV.

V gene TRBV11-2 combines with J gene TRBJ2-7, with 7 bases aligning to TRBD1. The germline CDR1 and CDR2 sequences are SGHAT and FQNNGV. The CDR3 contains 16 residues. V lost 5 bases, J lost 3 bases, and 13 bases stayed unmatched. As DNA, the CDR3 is TGTGCCAGCAGCCTCACCCCCGGGACAGAGCACTACGAGCAGTACTTC. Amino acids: CASSLTPGTEHYEQYF.

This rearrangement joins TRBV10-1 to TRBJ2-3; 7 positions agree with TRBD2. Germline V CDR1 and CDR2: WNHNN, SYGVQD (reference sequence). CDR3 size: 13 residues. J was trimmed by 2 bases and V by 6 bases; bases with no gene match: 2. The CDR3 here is CASSGLVTDTQYF. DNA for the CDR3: TGCGCCAGCAGCGGACTAGTCACAGATACGCAGTATTTT.

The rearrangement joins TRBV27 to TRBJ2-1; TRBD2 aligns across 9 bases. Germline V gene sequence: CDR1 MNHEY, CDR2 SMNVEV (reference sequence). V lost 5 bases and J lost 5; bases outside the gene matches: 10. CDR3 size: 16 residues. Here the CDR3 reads CASSQILAGVNNEQFF. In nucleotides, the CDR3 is TGTGCCAGCAGTCAGATTTTAGCGGGAGTCAACAATGAGCAGTTCTTC.

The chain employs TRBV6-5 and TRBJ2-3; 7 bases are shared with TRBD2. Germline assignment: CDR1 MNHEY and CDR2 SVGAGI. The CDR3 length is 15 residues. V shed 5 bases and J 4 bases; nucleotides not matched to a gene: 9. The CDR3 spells CASSLSGGSADTQYF. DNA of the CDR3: TGTGCCAGCAGTCTATCGGGGGGTTCGGCAGATACGCAGTATTTT.

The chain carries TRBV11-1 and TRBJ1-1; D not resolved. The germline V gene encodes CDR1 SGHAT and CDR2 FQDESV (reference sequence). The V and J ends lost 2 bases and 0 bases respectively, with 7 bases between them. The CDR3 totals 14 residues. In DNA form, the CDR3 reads TGTGCCAGCAGCTTAAGAGCCATGAACACTGAAGCTTTCTTT. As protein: CASSLRAMNTEAFF.

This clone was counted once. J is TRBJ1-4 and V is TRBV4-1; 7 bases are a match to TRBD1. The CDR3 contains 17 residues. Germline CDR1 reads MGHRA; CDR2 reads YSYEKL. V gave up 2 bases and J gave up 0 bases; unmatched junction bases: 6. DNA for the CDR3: TGCGCCAGCAGCCAACTGGGACAGAAAACAACTAATGAAAAACTGTTTTTT. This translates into CASSQLGQKTTNEKLFF.

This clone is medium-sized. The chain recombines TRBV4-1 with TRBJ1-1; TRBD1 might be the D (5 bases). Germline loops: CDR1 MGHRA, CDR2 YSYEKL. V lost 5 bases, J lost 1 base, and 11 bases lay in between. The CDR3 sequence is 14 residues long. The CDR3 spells CASSFGGGNTEAFF. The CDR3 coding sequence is TGCGCCAGCAGCTTTGGCGGGGGGAACACTGAAGCTTTCTTT.

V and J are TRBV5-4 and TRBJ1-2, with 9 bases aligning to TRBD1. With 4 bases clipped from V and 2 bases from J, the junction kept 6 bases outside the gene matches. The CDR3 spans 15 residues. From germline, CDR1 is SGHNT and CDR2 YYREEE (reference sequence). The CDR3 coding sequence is TGTGCCAGCAGCACAACGGGACAGGGAAACTATGGCTACACCTTC. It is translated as CASSTTGQGNYGYTF.

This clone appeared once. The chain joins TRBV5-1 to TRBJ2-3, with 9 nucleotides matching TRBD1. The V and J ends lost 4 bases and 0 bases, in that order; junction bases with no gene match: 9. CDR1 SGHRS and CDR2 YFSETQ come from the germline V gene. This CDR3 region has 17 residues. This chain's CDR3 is CASSPDRTGVSTDTQYF. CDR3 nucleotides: TGCGCCAGCAGCCCAGACCGGACAGGGGTTAGCACAGATACGCAGTATTTT.

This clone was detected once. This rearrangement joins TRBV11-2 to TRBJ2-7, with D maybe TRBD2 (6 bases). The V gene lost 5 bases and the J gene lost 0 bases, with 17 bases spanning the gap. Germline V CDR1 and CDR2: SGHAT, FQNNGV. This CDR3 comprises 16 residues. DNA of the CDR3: TGTGCCAGCAGCGGAGCAGGCACGGGACTCTCCTACGAGCAGTACTTC. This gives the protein CASSGAGTGLSYEQYF. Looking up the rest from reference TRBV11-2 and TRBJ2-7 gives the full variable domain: EAGVAQSPRYKIIEKRQSVAFWCNPISGHATLYWYQQILGQGPKLLIQFQNNGVVDDSQLPKDRFSAERLKGVDSTLKIQPAKLEDSAVYLCASSGAGTGLSYEQYFGPGTRLTVT.

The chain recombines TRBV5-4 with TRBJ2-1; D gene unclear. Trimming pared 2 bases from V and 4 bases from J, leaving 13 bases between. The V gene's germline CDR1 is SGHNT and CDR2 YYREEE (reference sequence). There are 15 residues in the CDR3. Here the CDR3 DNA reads TGTGCCAGCAGCTTTAGTTTGACTCAGTACAATGAGCAGTTCTTC. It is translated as CASSFSLTQYNEQFF.

The CDR3 nucleotides read TGTGCCATCAGTCAGCGGAACACTGAAGCTTTCTTT. This translates into CAISQRNTEAFF. This chain connects TRBV10-3 to TRBJ1-1; D is uncertain. With 5 bases removed from V and 1 base from J, the gap between germline ends came to 5 bases. CDR3 length equals 12 residues. Germline V lookup: CDR1 ENHRY, CDR2 SYGVKD.

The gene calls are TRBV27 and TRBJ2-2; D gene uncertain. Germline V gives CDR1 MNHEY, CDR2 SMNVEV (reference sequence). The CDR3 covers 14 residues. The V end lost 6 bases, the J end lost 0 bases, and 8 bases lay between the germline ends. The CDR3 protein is CASRTLANTGELFF. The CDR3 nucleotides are TGTGCCAGCAGGACGCTAGCGAACACCGGGGAGCTGTTTTTT.

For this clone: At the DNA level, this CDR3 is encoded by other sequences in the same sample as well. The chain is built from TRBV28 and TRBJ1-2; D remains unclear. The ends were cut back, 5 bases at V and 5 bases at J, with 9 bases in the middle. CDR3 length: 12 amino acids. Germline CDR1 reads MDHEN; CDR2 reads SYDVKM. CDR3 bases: TGTGCCAGCAGTCCTACGGTTTATGGCTACACCTTC. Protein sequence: CASSPTVYGYTF.

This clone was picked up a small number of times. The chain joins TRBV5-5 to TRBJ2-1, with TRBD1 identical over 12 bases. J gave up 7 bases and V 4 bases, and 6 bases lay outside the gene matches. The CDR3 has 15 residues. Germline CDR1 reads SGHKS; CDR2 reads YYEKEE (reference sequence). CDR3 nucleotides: TGTGCCAGCAGCCCGGGACAGGGGGCGATAAATGAGCAGTTCTTC. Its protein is CASSPGQGAINEQFF.

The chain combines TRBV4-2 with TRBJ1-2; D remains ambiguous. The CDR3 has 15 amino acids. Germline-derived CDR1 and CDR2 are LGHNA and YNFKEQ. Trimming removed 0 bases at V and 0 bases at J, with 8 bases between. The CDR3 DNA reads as TGTGCCAGCAGCCAAGATCTTGGCACTAACTATGGCTACACCTTC. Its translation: CASSQDLGTNYGYTF.

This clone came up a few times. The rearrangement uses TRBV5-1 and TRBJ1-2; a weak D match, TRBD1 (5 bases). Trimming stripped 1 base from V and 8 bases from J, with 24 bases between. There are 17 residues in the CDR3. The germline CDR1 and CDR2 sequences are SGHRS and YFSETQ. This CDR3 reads CASSLRQGGGTSRGYTF. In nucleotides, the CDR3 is TGCGCCAGCAGCTTGAGGCAGGGCGGAGGGACCTCTAGGGGCTACACCTTC.

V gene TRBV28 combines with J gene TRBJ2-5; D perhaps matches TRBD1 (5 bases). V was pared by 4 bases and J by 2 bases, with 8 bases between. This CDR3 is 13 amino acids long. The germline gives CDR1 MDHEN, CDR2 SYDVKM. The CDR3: CASSSHRQETQYF. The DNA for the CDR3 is TGTGCCAGCAGTTCCCACAGGCAAGAGACCCAGTACTTC. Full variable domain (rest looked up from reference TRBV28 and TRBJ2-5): DVKVTQSSRYLVKRTGEKVFLECVQDMDHENMFWYRQDPGLGLRLIYFSYDVKMKEKGDIPEGYSVSREKKERFSLILESASTNQTSMYLCASSSHRQETQYFGPGTRLLVL.